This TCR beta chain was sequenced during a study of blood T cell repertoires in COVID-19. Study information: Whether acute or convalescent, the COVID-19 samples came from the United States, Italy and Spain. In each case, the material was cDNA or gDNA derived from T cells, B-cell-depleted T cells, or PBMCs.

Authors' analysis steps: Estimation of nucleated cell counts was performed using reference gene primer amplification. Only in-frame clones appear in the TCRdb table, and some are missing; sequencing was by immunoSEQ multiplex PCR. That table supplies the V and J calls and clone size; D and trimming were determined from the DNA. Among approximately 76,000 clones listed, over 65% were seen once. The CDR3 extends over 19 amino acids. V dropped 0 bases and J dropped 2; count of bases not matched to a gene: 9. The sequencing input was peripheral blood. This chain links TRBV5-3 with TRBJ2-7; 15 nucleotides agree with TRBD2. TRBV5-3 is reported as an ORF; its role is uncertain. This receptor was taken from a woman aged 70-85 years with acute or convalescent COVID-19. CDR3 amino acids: CARSLVYPGLAGGAYEQYF. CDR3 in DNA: TGTGCCAGAAGCTTGGTTTACCCGGGACTAGCGGGAGGTGCCTACGAGCAGTACTTC.